Listed below are T cell receptor beta chains from one sample, sequenced in a study of blood T cell repertoires in COVID-19. Libraries were prepared by immunoSEQ multiplex PCR; TCRdb keeps only in-frame clonotypes and omits some of them. Among about 150,000 clones, 84% were seen once, and the ten largest hold nearly 10%. Source material: peripheral blood. The receptors were sampled from a woman between 50 and 59 years old with acute or convalescent COVID-19. The CDR3 runs from the conserved cysteine through the conserved F or W. Size values are once, few and many counts, or a class for expanded clones, and some rows have none.

j_call v_call clone_size cdr3_aa
TRBJ1-3 TRBV28 few CASSSWTGAPGNTIYF
TRBJ1-1 TRBV3-1/TRBV3-2 - CASSQVEGDTEAFF
TRBJ1-5 TRBV11-3 - CASSLAGQAHF
TRBJ2-7 TRBV7-3 - CASSSRVGEQYF
TRBJ1-6 TRBV7-8 - CASSFGRDNSPLHF
TRBJ1-5 TRBV5-4 - CASSLSGGPNQPQHF
TRBJ2-7 TRBV10-1 few CASSLTGNYEQYF
TRBJ1-1 TRBV6-2/TRBV6-3 - CASSLQGGTEAFF
TRBJ1-6 TRBV3-1/TRBV3-2 - CASSQERDRKYNSPLHF
TRBJ2-7 TRBV5-5 - CASSLEGLSYEQYF
TRBJ2-2 TRBV7-3 - CASKLLAGANTGELFF
TRBJ1-1 TRBV23-1 few CASSQTSEAFF
TRBJ1-3 TRBV6-5 - CASSSQGNTIYF
TRBJ2-7 TRBV11-3 - CASSLGTGPSYEQYF